This TCR beta chain was sequenced in a study of PD-1 blockade in classical Hodgkin lymphoma. Notes on the study in general: Repertoire difference causes, possibly disease activity or prior therapy, remain undefined. The diversity seen at baseline in complete responders resembled that of newly diagnosed patients. By C4D1 there was a significant rise in CD4+ TCR diversity but not in CD8+ TCR diversity.

Data came from immunoSEQ multiplex PCR; TCRdb stores just in-frame clones and leaves some out. This repertoire shows about 63,000 clones, 88% found once; its top ten account for around 5%. Points on this clone: The target antigen is unknown.

Per the germline V gene, CDR1 is SGDLS and CDR2 is YYNGEE. The J segment lost 0 bases and the V segment lost 4 bases, leaving 1 base of the junction unmatched. This CDR3 spans 14 amino acids. All patients experienced relapse after autologous stem cell transplantation, and brentuximab vedotin exposure was variable. Complete response, partial response or progressive disease constituted the best response categories observed. This clonotype was obtained from a human donor with classical Hodgkin lymphoma. Specimen: peripheral blood mononuclear cells (PBMCs), collected before the second cycle of nivolumab. The chain uses TRBV9 and TRBJ1-5; 7 positions agree with TRBD1. The CDR3 DNA follows: TGTGCCAGCAGCAGGGACAGTAGCAATCAGCCCCAGCATTTT. Protein sequence: CASSRDSSNQPQHF.